A selection of T cell receptor beta chains follows, all from one sample in a study of shared clonotypes between healthy human individuals. TCRdb's copy holds only in-frame clones and misses some; the assay was immunoSEQ multiplex PCR. The sample holds about 1 million clones; 75% to 85% are singletons and the top ten take approximately 0.52%. Specimen: memory CD4+ T cells from PBMCs. The receptors were sampled from a man younger than 30 in good health. Some clones in this sample may be carry-over from other donors' samples. CDR3s include the opening cysteine and the closing phenylalanine or tryptophan. D genes are given only for firm matches. Expanded clones are given a class, and other clones once, few, many or no size at all.

J gene,D gene,clone size,V gene,CDR3 DNA,CDR3 protein
TRBJ1-1,TRBD1,-,TRBV5-4,TGTGCCAGCAGCGGATGGGGACAGGGGGTGATTTTCGGCACTGAAGCTTTCTTT,CASSGWGQGVIFGTEAFF
TRBJ1-2,-,many,TRBV20-1,TGCAGTGCTAGAGATGAAGGCTACACCTTC,CSARDEGYTF
TRBJ2-1,TRBD2,-,TRBV28,TGTGCCAGCAGTCCTCTAGCGGGAGGGGTCTCCAATGAGCAGTTCTTC,CASSPLAGGVSNEQFF
TRBJ1-1,TRBD1,few,TRBV6-1,TGTGCCAGCAGTGGCCTAGGGACAGGTCTGAACACTGAAGCTTTCTTT,CASSGLGTGLNTEAFF
TRBJ2-3,-,-,TRBV7-2,TGTGCCAGCAGCTCCCGAGTAGATACGCAGTATTTT,CASSSRVDTQYF
TRBJ2-7,TRBD2,-,TRBV10-3,TGTGCCATCAGTGACTTCCGGACTAGCGGGACCTCCTACGAGCAGTACTTC,CAISDFRTSGTSYEQYF
TRBJ2-7,-,once,TRBV29-1,TGCAGCGTTAAAGGACCGGGCTTTGGTTACGAGCAGTACTTC,CSVKGPGFGYEQYF
TRBJ1-1,-,-,TRBV6-5,TGTGCCAGCAGTTACTCGAGGTATCGGGCTGAAGCTTTCTTT,CASSYSRYRAEAFF
TRBJ2-3,-,-,TRBV7-9,TGTGCCAGCAGCTTTGATGCCACCACAGATACGCAGTATTTT,CASSFDATTDTQYF
TRBJ2-5,-,-,TRBV28,TGTGCCAGACAGGGGGGGGTCAAGACCCAGTACTTC,CARQGGVKTQYF
TRBJ1-2,-,-,TRBV28,TGTGCCAGCAGTAACCAAGACTTGACGGGGCAGGGTGGCTACACCTTC,CASSNQDLTGQGGYTF
TRBJ1-1,-,many,TRBV14,TGTGCCAGCAGCCGGAGGAGTACAGGGTCCCCTGAAGCTTTCTTT,CASSRRSTGSPEAFF
TRBJ1-5,-,-,TRBV7-9,TGTGCCAGCAGCTTAGGTCGGGTAGGGGCCCAGCCCCAGCATTTT,CASSLGRVGAQPQHF
TRBJ1-5,TRBD1,-,TRBV28,TGTGCCAGCAGTTCTCTGACAGGGGGCGGCAATCAGCCCCAGCATTTT,CASSSLTGGGNQPQHF
TRBJ1-4,-,-,TRBV7-3,TGTGCCAGCAGCTTAAGGGCCGGGGCTAATGAAAAACTGTTTTTT,CASSLRAGANEKLFF
TRBJ2-1,-,-,TRBV19,TGTGCCAGTAGTATAGGAAGGGGGGACAGTAACTACAATGAGCAGTTCTTC,CASSIGRGDSNYNEQFF
TRBJ2-4,-,-,TRBV19,TGTGCCAGTAGTGTGCAGGGGTACTCGGGAAACATTCAGTACTTC,CASSVQGYSGNIQYF
TRBJ1-1,-,few,TRBV5-1,TGCGCCAGCAGCTTGTCTGGGAATTTGAACACTGAAGCTTTCTTT,CASSLSGNLNTEAFF